These T cell receptor beta chains were read from a single sample in a study of Ad26.COV2.S vaccination and SARS-CoV-2 variants. Measured with immunoSEQ multiplex PCR; TCRdb has only the in-frame clones, and not every one. This sample has some 460,000 clones, with 89% found just once. The sequencing here drew on peripheral blood, taken in a trial of Ad26.COV2.S vaccine versus placebo. Receptors were obtained from a person between 18 and 65 years old who received the Ad26.COV2.S COVID-19 vaccine or a placebo. The CDR3 runs from the conserved cysteine through the conserved F or W. Fields, in order: D gene, clone size, J gene, V gene, CDR3 DNA, CDR3 protein. A D gene is named only where the DNA matches it firmly. Not every row has a clone size; where given, it reads once, few, many or a size class.

>TRBD1|-|TRBJ2-7|TRBV29-1
TGCAGCGTTGCTGGACAGGGGGACTCCTACGAGCAGTACTTC
CSVAGQGDSYEQYF
>TRBD1|-|TRBJ1-5|TRBV10-2
TGCGCCAGCAGTGACATCAGGGGGCGCAGCAATCAGCCCCAGCATTTT
CASSDIRGRSNQPQHF
>-|once|TRBJ1-3|TRBV3-1/TRBV3-2
TGTGCCAGCACCCAAAAAGGGGGAAACACCATATATTTT
CASTQKGGNTIYF
>-|-|TRBJ1-6|TRBV27
TGTGCCAGCAGTTTCCGCCCCCTGGACGGACTCTCCTATAATTCACCCCTCCACTTT
CASSFRPLDGLSYNSPLHF
>-|-|TRBJ2-5|TRBV29-1
TGCAGCGTACCCCTTTCGGGACCGCAAGAGACCCAGTACTTC
CSVPLSGPQETQYF
>-|few|TRBJ2-3|TRBV15
TGTGCCACCAGCAGAATAGTGGATACGCAGTATTTT
CATSRIVDTQYF
>TRBD2|-|TRBJ2-3|TRBV5-6
TGTGCCAGCAGCCTCGGGACTAGCGGCACAGATACGCAGTATTTT
CASSLGTSGTDTQYF
>TRBD1|-|TRBJ1-2|TRBV25-1
TGTGCCAGCAGTGACCCTTACCCCAACAGGGGAGGGGGCTACACCTTC
CASSDPYPNRGGGYTF
>TRBD1|-|TRBJ1-1|TRBV6-6
TGTGCCAGCAGCCCTAGGACAGGGATGAACACTGAAGCTTTCTTT
CASSPRTGMNTEAFF
>-|few|TRBJ1-5|TRBV19
TGTGCCAGTAGGTGGGACACCCTTAGCAATCAGCCCCAGCATTTT
CASRWDTLSNQPQHF
>-|-|TRBJ1-1|TRBV11-2
TGTGCCAGCAGCTTGAGCCTTGGGGGTATGACTGAAGCTTTCTTT
CASSLSLGGMTEAFF
>-|-|TRBJ1-1|TRBV12-3/TRBV12-4
TGTGCCAGCAGCCCAGACACCAACACTGAAGCTTTCTTT
CASSPDTNTEAFF
>-|-|TRBJ2-1|TRBV7-2
TGTGCCAGCAGCTTAGGGTGGAACAATGAGCAGTTCTTC
CASSLGWNNEQFF
>-|-|TRBJ1-2|TRBV7-7
TGTGCTAGCAGCCCCCTCCCAGACAAGATCGGTGGCTACACCTTC
CASSPLPDKIGGYTF
>TRBD1|-|TRBJ1-1|TRBV6-5
TGTGCCAGCATTCCACAGGGGTGGGGGAGGACTGAAGCTTTCTTT
CASIPQGWGRTEAFF
>-|-|TRBJ2-3|TRBV4-3
TGCGCCAGCAGCCAAGGAATTCCGGGGACTAGCACAGATACGCAGTATTTT
CASSQGIPGTSTDTQYF
>TRBD1|-|TRBJ2-4|TRBV7-9
TGTGCCAGCAGCCTAGACAGGGGGGAGAACATTCAGTACTTC
CASSLDRGENIQYF
>-|once|TRBJ2-2|TRBV21-1
TGTGCCAGCAGCAAATATCAGGGGGTTAAGACCGGGGAGCTGTTTTTT
CASSKYQGVKTGELFF
>-|-|TRBJ1-3|TRBV4-2
TGTGCCAGCAGCCAAGATAGGGGAAACACCATATATTTT
CASSQDRGNTIYF
>-|-|TRBJ2-1|TRBV3-1/TRBV3-2
TGTGCCAGCAGCCAAGTCGTTGGAAGCGGAAACAATGAGCAGTTCTTC
CASSQVVGSGNNEQFF
>-|-|TRBJ2-7|TRBV4-1
TGCGCCAGCAGCCCGATAACAGGTTCGGAGCAGTACTTC
CASSPITGSEQYF
>TRBD1|-|TRBJ2-1|TRBV6-5
TGTGCCAGCAGGAACAGGGGTGGTTACAATGAGCAGTTCTTC
CASRNRGGYNEQFF
>TRBD2|-|TRBJ2-3|TRBV3-1/TRBV3-2
TGTGCCAGCAGCCAAGATCCTGGCGGGGGGACACCTAGCACAGATACGCAGTATTTT
CASSQDPGGGTPSTDTQYF
>TRBD2|-|TRBJ2-7|TRBV6-2/TRBV6-3
TGTGCCAGCAGTGCTAGCGGGGGGCAAACCCCGCAGTACTTC
CASSASGGQTPQYF
>TRBD1|-|TRBJ2-3|TRBV11-1
TGTGCCAGCAGCCCCGGGACAGGAAGTTTCACAGATACGCAGTATTTT
CASSPGTGSFTDTQYF
>TRBD1|-|TRBJ1-1|TRBV27
TGTGCCAGCAGTTCCTACATCAGGGGGCACACTGAAGCTTTCTTT
CASSSYIRGHTEAFF
>-|-|TRBJ2-3|TRBV24-1
TGTGCCACCAGTGATTCGCGGGGGCGCACAGATACGCAGTATTTT
CATSDSRGRTDTQYF
>-|-|TRBJ2-7|TRBV18
TGTGCCAGCTCACCCCGGCGGGACCCTGTACAGCAGTACTTC
CASSPRRDPVQQYF
>-|-|TRBJ1-1|TRBV2
TGTGCCAGCCGACAGGCAGAAGCTTTCTTT
CASRQAEAFF
>-|few|TRBJ1-5|TRBV6-4
TGTGCCAGCAGTGAGGGGAGCAATCAGCCCCAGCATTTT
CASSEGSNQPQHF
>-|-|TRBJ1-2|TRBV5-6
TGTGCCAGCAGCTTGCGGCTCTATGGCTACACCTTC
CASSLRLYGYTF
>TRBD2|-|TRBJ2-2|TRBV18
TGTGCCAGCACAACGGGACTAGTCATTACTGGGGAGCTGTTTTTT
CASTTGLVITGELFF
>-|-|TRBJ2-7|TRBV3-1/TRBV3-2
TGTGCCAGCAGCCAAGATAGATACGAGCAGTACTTC
CASSQDRYEQYF